This TCR beta chain was captured by sequencing in a study of T-cell reconstitution after alpha-beta-depleted transplantation in children. Findings of the study overall: Counts and diversity of T cells one year after transplant came mostly from newly produced T cells. Some patients' high day-60 TCRbeta diversity was traced to surviving recipient T cells and thymic progenitors. Reported findings indicate that, about two months after transplant, alpha-beta T cells came from several hundred expanded clones, which were derived from non-depleted graft cells.

The germline V gene encodes CDR1 SGHAT and CDR2 FQNNGV. The CDR3 runs to 14 residues. Trimming cost V 2 bases and J 2 bases; bases outside gene matches: 2. About this clonotype: Its antigen remains unknown.

It was with unique molecular identifiers that the TCRbeta library was prepared. TCRdb used MiXCR to reprocess the PCR reads, holding one entry per CDR3 protein. The repertoire holds roughly 100,000 distinct CDR3 sequences, with approximately 8% as singletons. The clonotype was recovered from a boy aged 2-15 years with acute lymphoblastic leukemia, due to receive a stem cell transplant. This chain uses TRBV11-2 with TRBJ1-2; TRBD1 agrees at 7 bases. The material was PBMCs, obtained before TCRalphabeta/CD19-depleted stem cell transplant. The chain's CDR3 is CASSLSRGNYGYTF. CDR3 DNA: TGTGCCAGCAGCTTAAGCAGGGGGAACTATGGCTACACCTTC.